These 17 T cell receptor beta chains originate from one sample sequenced in a study of T cells expressing NK-cell markers. TCRdb re-analyzed the 5' RACE reads; it lists each CDR3 protein once, without DNA. The sample has some 500,000 distinct CDR3 sequences. Specimen: blood T cells: a sorted CD56 or NKG2C T cell subset, CD4+ or CD8+ T cells, or bulk PBMC T cells (not recorded which). These receptors all come from a woman aged 45-59 years in good health.

V and J are TRBV4-2 and TRBJ2-1; TCRdb gives TRBD2 as the D gene, but with no DNA this cannot be confirmed. The CDR3 is 18 amino acids. Per germline, CDR1 LGHNA and CDR2 YNFKEQ. CDR3 sequence reads: CASSDGLAGNGVYNEQFF.

V is TRBV11-3 and J is TRBJ2-2; TCRdb lists TRBD1, though no DNA is available to test this call. The germline V gene encodes CDR1 SGHNT and CDR2 YENEEA. CDR3 length: 14 amino acids. The CDR3 spells CASSFPLGDGELFF.

The chain has TRBV10-2 and TRBJ2-6; with no DNA, the TCRdb D assignment of TRBD2 cannot be verified. This CDR3 contains 17 residues. The germline CDR1 and CDR2 sequences are WSHSY and SAAADI. The CDR3 loop reads CASSGPNVGSGANVLTF.

V and J are TRBV12-3 or TRBV12-4 and TRBJ1-1; the TCRdb call, TRBD1, lacks DNA for checking. This CDR3 is 13 amino acids long. This CDR3 reads CASSLPHQTPLLF.

This chain joins TRBV29-1 and TRBJ1-2; the TCRdb D gene call, TRBD1, has no DNA to confirm it. CDR3 length: 14 amino acids. CDR1 SQVTM and CDR2 ANQGSEA come from the germline V gene. CDR3 protein: CSVEGGEDTYGYTF. The whole variable domain, filled in from reference TRBV29-1 and TRBJ1-2, reads SAVISQKPSRDICQRGTSLTIQCQVDSQVTMMFWYRQQPGQSLTLIATANQGSEATYESGFVIDKFPISRPNLTFSTLTVSNMSPEDSSIYLCSVEGGEDTYGYTFGSGTRLTVV.

The rearrangement links TRBV7-9 to TRBJ2-3. Per the germline V gene, CDR1 is SEHNR and CDR2 is FQNEAQ (reference sequence). This CDR3 contains 14 residues. CDR3 sequence: CASRFPSPTDTQYF.

The chain combines TRBV15 with TRBJ2-1; the TCRdb call, TRBD2, lacks DNA for checking. Germline CDR1 reads LNHNV; CDR2 reads YYDKDF (reference sequence). The CDR3 sequence is 16 residues long. CDR3: CATSSSLAGSYNEQFF.

The CDR3 spells CASSQGRAPSSYEQYF. The chain couples TRBV4-1 to TRBJ2-7; TCRdb's assignment of TRBD1 cannot be checked, as there is no DNA. The CDR3 sequence is 16 residues long. Germline CDR1 and CDR2: MGHRA and YSYEKL.

The genes are TRBV30 and TRBJ2-3; TCRdb lists TRBD2, though no DNA is available to test this call. The CDR3 consists of 14 residues. Germline V lookup: CDR1 GTSNPN, CDR2 SVGIG (reference sequence). The CDR3 spells CASGASGNTDTQYF.

The chain combines TRBV3-1 with TRBJ2-2; TCRdb selects TRBD1, and the lack of DNA leaves this call unchecked. CDR1 and CDR2 (germline): LGHDT, YNNKEL (reference sequence). This CDR3 is built from 14 residues. The CDR3 spells CASSLSQGAGELFF. Using reference TRBV3-1 and TRBJ2-2 for the parts outside the CDR3, the full variable domain is DTAVSQTPKYLVTQMGNDKSIKCEQNLGHDTMYWYKQDSKKFLKIMFSYNNKELIINETVPNRFSPKSPDKAHLNLHINSLELGDSAVYFCASSLSQGAGELFFGEGSRLTVL.

V is TRBV9 and J is TRBJ2-2; TCRdb designates TRBD2, a call that cannot be tested without DNA. The germline V gene has CDR1 SGDLS and CDR2 YYNGEE. The CDR3 covers 16 residues. CDR3 amino acids: CASSVDAGGYTGELFF.

J is TRBJ2-4 and V is TRBV3-1; TCRdb names TRBD2, which stays unverified in the absence of DNA. Germline V gene data show CDR1 as LGHDT and CDR2 as YNNKEL (reference sequence). CDR3 length: 16 residues. CDR3: CASSQDPMAPKNIQYF.

The chain uses TRBV5-1 and TRBJ1-4. Germline V gives CDR1 SGHRS, CDR2 YFSETQ. The CDR3 consists of 16 residues. CDR3 sequence reads: CASRLNTVATNEKLFF.

The chain couples TRBV15 to TRBJ1-4. The CDR3 extends over 12 amino acids. Per the germline V gene, CDR1 is LNHNV and CDR2 is YYDKDF (reference sequence). CDR3 sequence reads: CATSRDSGKLFF.

The chain carries TRBV12-3 or TRBV12-4 and TRBJ2-1; TCRdb names TRBD1, which stays unverified in the absence of DNA. This CDR3 has 14 amino acids. The CDR3 region is CASSQGGVINEQFF.

The chain carries TRBV30 and TRBJ2-3; with no DNA, the TCRdb D assignment of TRBD1 cannot be verified. Germline values: CDR1 GTSNPN, CDR2 SVGIG (reference sequence). The CDR3 extends over 17 amino acids. Here the CDR3 reads CAWSVPPGGRGTDTQYF.

CDR3: CASSGRDYEQYF. The V and J genes are TRBV27 and TRBJ2-7; TCRdb returns TRBD1, unconfirmable since there is no DNA. CDR3 length equals 12 residues. Germline values: CDR1 MNHEY, CDR2 SMNVEV (reference sequence).